This T cell receptor (beta chain) is drawn from a study of blood T cell repertoires in COVID-19. The CDR3 extends over 14 amino acids. Deletions cut 1 base from V and 2 bases from J, with 8 bases between. The germline CDR1 and CDR2 sequences are LNHDA and SQIVND (reference sequence). Clones were read by immunoSEQ multiplex PCR, and TCRdb kept only the in-frame ones, dropping some. This table holds fewer than 250,000 clones, around 80% found once. Sequences were obtained from peripheral blood. The source of this sequence is a human donor in a cohort sampled during active COVID-19. The gene calls are TRBV19 and TRBJ1-1; D is unclear. In DNA, the CDR3 is TGTGCCAGTAGTATAGTTGGCAGAAACACTGAAGCTTTCTTT. Its protein is CASSIVGRNTEAFF.